This T cell receptor beta chain is from a study of somatic mutations in cytotoxic T cells in rheumatoid arthritis. Data came from immunoSEQ multiplex PCR; TCRdb stores just in-frame clones and leaves some out. Of nearly 20,000 clones detected, 86% appear once; the ten largest clones hold more than 14%. This TCR derives from a man aged 40-55 years in good health. The sequenced sample was CD8+ T cells sorted from blood.

CDR3: CSVEWQLAEETQYF. In DNA, the CDR3 is TGCAGCGTTGAATGGCAACTAGCGGAGGAGACCCAGTACTTC. This chain uses TRBV29-1 with TRBJ2-5; 8 bases fit TRBD2. The CDR3 is made up of 14 amino acids. Trimming cost V 2 bases and J 5 bases; bases outside gene matches: 7. Germline assignment: CDR1 SQVTM and CDR2 ANQGSEA.